Listed below are T cell receptor beta chains from one sample, sequenced in a study of OX40 agonist ivuxolimab in advanced cancers. Libraries were prepared by immunoSEQ multiplex PCR; TCRdb keeps only in-frame clonotypes and omits some of them. The repertoire holds around 62,000 clones, with roughly 84% as singletons. The sequences come from CD4+ or CD8+ T cells sorted from blood, collected in a trial of the OX40 agonist ivuxolimab. The source is an adult with an advanced solid tumor such as melanoma, head and neck, liver or kidney cancer. Both conserved end residues are part of each CDR3. A D gene is named only where the DNA matches it firmly. Size is stated for part of the rows, as once, few or many counts, or as a class when the clone is expanded.

clone size,V gene,J gene,D gene,CDR3 DNA,CDR3 protein
.,TRBV5-1,TRBJ2-7,TRBD1,TGCGCCAGCAGCTTGGGACAGGGGTCGGGCGAGCAGTACTTC,CASSLGQGSGEQYF
.,TRBV6-5,TRBJ1-5,.,TGTGCCAGCAGTTTTAATAGCAATCAGCCCCAGCATTTT,CASSFNSNQPQHF
.,TRBV7-9,TRBJ2-1,TRBD2,TGTGCCAGCAGCTTTCGCGGGAGCTCCTACAATGAGCAGTTCTTC,CASSFRGSSYNEQFF
.,TRBV5-1,TRBJ2-3,.,TGCGCCAGCACCCGAGGTAGCTCCATCACAGATACGCAGTATTTT,CASTRGSSITDTQYF
.,TRBV6-6,TRBJ2-3,.,TGTGCCAGCAGTTACGGGCCGTCGGGCACAGATACGCAGTATTTT,CASSYGPSGTDTQYF
.,TRBV6-5,TRBJ2-4,.,TGTGCCAGCAGATCCACAGAAGCCAAAAACATTCAGTACTTC,CASRSTEAKNIQYF
.,TRBV5-4,TRBJ1-3,.,TGTGCCAGCAGCCCGGAACCCCAAAGTTCTGGAAACACCATATATTTT,CASSPEPQSSGNTIYF
few,TRBV5-1,TRBJ2-7,TRBD2,TGCGCCAGCAGCTTTTTGGCTAGCGGGAGATCCGAGCAGTACTTC,CASSFLASGRSEQYF
.,TRBV19,TRBJ2-1,TRBD2,TGTGCCAGTAGTAGGACTAGCGGAAGCTCCTACAATGAGCAGTTCTTC,CASSRTSGSSYNEQFF
once,TRBV30,TRBJ2-5,TRBD1,TGTGCCTGGAGCGAGGACAGGGTGGAGACCCAGTACTTC,CAWSEDRVETQYF
.,TRBV28,TRBJ2-7,TRBD1,TGTGCCAGCAGATCAGGGGGCTTGGACTACGAGCAGTACTTC,CASRSGGLDYEQYF
.,TRBV28,TRBJ2-5,.,TGTGCCAGCAGCGCAGGGACCCAAGAGACCCAGTACTTC,CASSAGTQETQYF
.,TRBV5-1,TRBJ2-5,.,TGCGCCAGCAGCTTGGAGAGGGGTCTAAGTTCAGAGACCCAGTACTTC,CASSLERGLSSETQYF
.,TRBV5-5,TRBJ1-5,.,TGTGCCAGCAGCTTGGAGGCAGCCCAAACCGTAAATCAGCCCCAGCATTTT,CASSLEAAQTVNQPQHF
.,TRBV4-1,TRBJ2-5,.,TGCGCCAGCAGCCTCAGGGACCGAGAGACCCAGTACTTC,CASSLRDRETQYF
many,TRBV5-4,TRBJ1-2,.,TGTGCCAGCAGCTTTGGCGGTGTTCCTAACTATGGCTACACCTTC,CASSFGGVPNYGYTF
.,TRBV11-2,TRBJ2-2,.,TGTGCCAGCAGCTTTCAGGGAAGGACCGGGGAGCTGTTTTTT,CASSFQGRTGELFF
.,TRBV7-8,TRBJ1-1,.,TGTGCCAGCAGCTCGACAGGGAACACTGAAGCTTTCTTT,CASSSTGNTEAFF
.,TRBV15,TRBJ1-2,.,TGTGCCACCAGCAGAGATAGTTCGGCAGAATATGGCTACACCTTC,CATSRDSSAEYGYTF
once,TRBV4-2,TRBJ1-5,.,TGTGCCAGCAGCCAAGGCACGGTAGGGGGCAATCAGCCCCAGCATTTT,CASSQGTVGGNQPQHF
.,TRBV9,TRBJ1-4,.,TGTGCCAGCAGCCCTAGAGGACGGGGGCAGAATGAAAAACTGTTTTTT,CASSPRGRGQNEKLFF
.,TRBV27,TRBJ2-5,.,TGTGCCAGCAGTCCTGGGGCAGGGGATGGAGAGACCCAGTACTTC,CASSPGAGDGETQYF
.,TRBV4-1,TRBJ2-7,.,TGCGCCAGCAGCCATCCGATTCGCGGGATGAGCTCCTACGAGCAGTACTTC,CASSHPIRGMSSYEQYF
.,TRBV7-8,TRBJ1-2,TRBD1,TGTGCCAGCAGCATGGGACAGGGCCGTAACTATGGCTACACCTTC,CASSMGQGRNYGYTF
.,TRBV7-8,TRBJ2-1,TRBD2,TGTGCCAGCAGCGAACCGGAACTAGCGACCTCTGAAGCTGATGAGCAGTTCTTC,CASSEPELATSEADEQFF
.,TRBV5-1,TRBJ2-1,.,TGCGCCAGCAGCTTCCCGGGGCCCAATGAGCAGTTCTTC,CASSFPGPNEQFF